These 18 T cell receptor beta chains originate from one sample sequenced in a study of metastatic and nonmetastatic thyroid tumors (dated by TCRdb to the early 2020s). The library relied on PCR. The run used an Illumina HiSeq 4000. TCRdb reanalyzed the raw reads on its own, using fastp at Q25 for trimming and MiXCR for clone calling, and kept in-frame beta chains. Within this sample are about 40,000 clones, with about 10% of them counted one time only. Around 21% of the sample is taken by the ten largest. Before undergoing thyroid surgery, none of the patients had been given any kind of treatment. Material for sequencing was blood. These receptor sequences come from a female donor with papillary thyroid cancer or a benign thyroid nodule (not recorded which). Some clones in this sample may be carry-over from other donors' samples.

This clone has at least ten counts. V and J are TRBV12-3 or TRBV12-4 and TRBJ2-7; 7 nucleotides line up with TRBD1. CDR3 length: 14 amino acids. Trimming cost V 7 bases and J 9 bases; bases outside gene matches: 15. The CDR3 sequence is CASNRGGTAPGQYF. The CDR3 DNA reads TGTGCCAGCAACAGGGGTGGGACAGCGCCTGGGCAGTACTTC.

This clone was found many times. One junction end disagrees with the germline gene, perhaps due to a read error. In the same sample, other DNA sequences code for this CDR3. The chain is built from TRBV12-3 or TRBV12-4 and TRBJ2-5; tentatively, D is TRBD1 (5 bases). The length of the CDR3 is 13 residues. CDR3 coding DNA: TGCGCCAGCAGCCCAGGGTCAGGGGAGACCCAGTACTTC. Amino acids: CASSPGSGETQYF.

At least ten counts were recorded for this clone. The V gene is TRBV7-6, the J gene TRBJ2-1; D uncertain. Per germline, CDR1 SGHVS and CDR2 FNYEAQ. The CDR3 is made up of 14 amino acids. V lost 1 base and J 0 bases, leaving 4 bases between the germline ends. CDR3 nucleotides: TGTGCCAGCAGCTTAGTGGGCTCCTACAATGAGCAGTTCTTC. Its translation is CASSLVGSYNEQFF.

This clone came up many times. At one boundary the junction diverges from the germline segment, which might be a read error. Other DNA sequences of this sample code for an identical CDR3. V and J are TRBV5-6 and TRBJ2-5, with D perhaps matching TRBD2 (6 bases). Germline V CDR1 and CDR2: SGHDT, YYEEEE. The CDR3 is 15 residues long. The CDR3 nucleotides read TGCGCCAGCAGCTTGCGGGGTATGGGAGGAGAGACCCAGTACTTC. Translation gives CASSLRGMGGETQYF.

Only a few counts were recorded for this clone. Possible read error: a much larger clone is one base away. V usage is TRBV15 and J usage is TRBJ1-4, with D unresolved. The CDR3 runs 16 residues. Per germline, CDR1 LNHNV and CDR2 YYDKDF (reference sequence). Trimming removed 3 bases at V and 0 bases at J, with 11 bases between. CDR3 in amino acids: CATSSLWAATNEKLFF. The CDR3 coding sequence is TGTGCCACCAGCAGTCTCTGGGCCGCAACTAATGAAAAACTGTTTTTT.

In this sample, this clone turned up a few times. The rearrangement uses TRBV28 and TRBJ2-3, with D maybe TRBD1 (6 bases). V was shortened by 1 base and J by 5 bases, with 16 bases between the two germline ends. This CDR3 comprises 16 residues. The germline V gene has CDR1 MDHEN and CDR2 SYDVKM. In nucleotides, the CDR3 is TGTGCCAGCAGTTTATTGGGGGCCGACTGGGAAGATACGCAGTATTTT. It is translated as CASSLLGADWEDTQYF.

The chain joins TRBV7-2 to TRBJ2-7; the D gene could be TRBD1 or TRBD2 (5 bases each). Germline CDR1 is SGHTA and CDR2 is FQGNSA. This CDR3 contains 14 residues. With 5 bases removed from V and 3 bases from J, the gap between germline ends came to 14 bases. CDR3 sequence (DNA): TGTGCCAGCAGCGCAGCGGACATAGTCTACGAGCAGTACTTC. Translation gives CASSAADIVYEQYF.

This clone was counted ten times or more. This chain uses TRBV4-1 with TRBJ2-1; 8 bases line up with TRBD1. The V gene's germline CDR1 is MGHRA and CDR2 YSYEKL. With 6 bases clipped from V and 5 bases from J, the junction kept 9 bases outside the gene matches. The CDR3 consists of 15 residues. CDR3 bases: TGCGCCAGCAGGCAGGGGGCTGGGGGAAACAATGAGCAGTTCTTC. Its translation: CASRQGAGGNNEQFF.

This clone was seen ten or more times. In nucleotides, the CDR3 is TGTGCCAGCAGCCAAGCAGAGACAGGATCCGGGGAGCTGTTTTTT. Protein sequence: CASSQAETGSGELFF. The chain uses TRBV2 and TRBJ2-2, with D perhaps TRBD1 (6 bases). Germline V lookup: CDR1 SNHLY, CDR2 FYNNEI. Trimming stripped 6 bases from V and 6 bases from J, with 17 bases between. The CDR3 has 15 residues.

This clone turned up a few times. The CDR3 ends on some other residue instead of the conserved phenylalanine or tryptophan, so this is likely a read error. The chain has TRBV27 and TRBJ2-2; no firm D call. V was shortened by 5 bases and J by 3 bases, with 7 bases between the two germline ends. The germline CDR1 and CDR2 sequences are MNHEY and SMNVEV (reference sequence). There are 13 residues in the CDR3. The CDR3 loop reads CASSRRDTGELFL. The CDR3 bases are TGTGCCAGCAGTCGTCGGGACACCGGGGAGCTGTTTCTT.

This clone was picked up many times. The chain joins TRBV24-1 to TRBJ2-1; no reliable D call. Germline loops: CDR1 KGHDR, CDR2 SFDVKD. The germline V and J ends were trimmed by 0 bases and 8 bases, with 7 bases remaining between them. The CDR3 has 13 residues. The DNA for the CDR3 is TGTGCCACCAGTGATTTGCGTCGGGATGAGCAGTTCTTC. Its translation: CATSDLRRDEQFF.

About this clone: The junction does not match germline at one end; this may be a read error. This chain uses TRBV11-2 with TRBJ1-1; D is unclear. There are 16 residues in the CDR3. CDR1 SGHAT and CDR2 FQNNGV come from the germline V gene. DNA of the CDR3: TGTGCCAGCAGCTTAATTCGCGACATGCGGAACACTGAATCTTTCTTT. It yields the protein CASSLIRDMRNTESFF.

This clone was counted many times. The V and J genes are TRBV7-8 and TRBJ1-5, with no clear D. Germline V CDR1 and CDR2: SGHVS, FQNEAQ. V lost 8 bases, J lost 4 bases, and 12 bases lay in between. The CDR3 length is 13 residues. The CDR3 region is CASGFSPNQPQHF. The CDR3, as DNA: TGTGCCAGCGGTTTCAGCCCGAATCAGCCCCAGCATTTT. Full variable domain (outside the CDR3, taken from reference TRBV7-8 and TRBJ1-5): GAGVSQSPRYKVAKRGQDVALRCDPISGHVSLFWYQQALGQGPEFLTYFQNEAQLDKSGLPSDRFFAERPEGSVSTLKIQRTQQEDSAVYLCASGFSPNQPQHFGDGTRLSIL.

This clone has a count of ten or more. The chain has TRBV12-3 or TRBV12-4 and TRBJ1-1; no firm D call. V lost 4 bases to trimming and J lost 7 bases, with 13 bases between them. The CDR3 runs to 13 residues. In nucleotides, the CDR3 is TGTGCCAGCAGTTCTCTAGAGGCGCTTGAAGCTTTCTTT. This encodes CASSSLEALEAFF.

This clone appeared a few times. The chain recombines TRBV24-1 with TRBJ1-5; D perhaps matches TRBD1 (6 bases). V dropped 3 bases and J dropped 2 bases, with 10 bases sitting between them. This CDR3 is built from 15 residues. Germline V CDR1 and CDR2: KGHDR, SFDVKD. CDR3 in DNA: TGTGCCACCAGTGATAGGGGGGGGGGCAATCAGCCCCAGCATTTT. Protein product: CATSDRGGGNQPQHF.

About this clone: A read error may be the cause here, since a much bigger clone is one base away. Other DNA variants within this sample encode the same CDR3. This chain connects TRBV5-4 to TRBJ1-6, with a tentative D call TRBD1 (5 bases). This CDR3 is built from 17 residues. The germline V gene has CDR1 SGHNT and CDR2 YYREEE (reference sequence). The CDR3 region is CASSSGFGDGHNSPLHF. CDR3 bases: TGCGCCAGCAGCTCCGGATTTGGGGACGGACATAATTCACCCCTCCACTTT.

Many counts were recorded for this clone. This sequence joins TRBV30 and TRBJ2-5; TRBD1 agrees at 10 bases. V was pared by 7 bases and J by 4 bases, with 6 bases of the junction left unmatched. CDR1 is GTSNPN and CDR2 is SVGIG in the germline V gene (reference sequence). CDR3 length: 13 residues. For the CDR3, the DNA is TGTGCCTTTGGACAGGGGGGAGGAGAGACCCAGTACTTC. It codes for CAFGQGGGETQYF.

This clone occurred a few times. An end of the junction differs from the germline gene, which may be a read error. The V and J genes are TRBV27 and TRBJ1-1; D is unresolved. The CDR3 has 13 amino acids. CDR1 MNHEY and CDR2 SMNVEV come from the germline V gene (reference sequence). CDR3 sequence (DNA): TGTGCCAGTAGTTTCCATGCATTGGCTGAAGCTTTCTTT. Its translation is CASSFHALAEAFF.